This entry describes one TCR beta chain. The target antigen is unknown. A much larger clone differs from this one at a single base, so this may be a read error. Lacking the conserved final phenylalanine or tryptophan, this CDR3 likely reflects a read error. The CDR3 extends over 14 amino acids. Germline values: CDR1 MNHEY, CDR2 SVGEGT. Deletions cut 4 bases from V and 4 bases from J, with 13 bases between. For the library, individual cDNA molecules each received unique molecular identifiers. TCRdb re-derived calls from the RACE reads in MiXCR, one entry per CDR3 protein. The sample includes fewer than 100,000 distinct CDR3 sequences, 11% of them seen just once. Time point here: patch test 2, 6 weeks after DPC sensitization. Specified treatment: therapeutic diphenylcyclopropenone sensitization with weekly scalp DPC. These data originate in a study of human T cells and chemical hapten exposure. Findings and caveats of the study: Positive correlation was observed between PT1 expanded TCR counts and patch test score.

This TCR was sampled from a young man with alopecia areata. Some clones in this sample may be carry-over from other donors' samples. V is TRBV6-2 or TRBV6-3 and J is TRBJ1-1, with D perhaps TRBD1 (6 bases). This sample comprised whole blood, obtained in connection with sensitization to the hapten diphenylcyclopropenone (DPC). The CDR3 nucleotides read TGTGCCAGCAGTTCCCTCGACAGGTCCACTGAAGCTTTCTAT. Protein: CASSSLDRSTEAFY.